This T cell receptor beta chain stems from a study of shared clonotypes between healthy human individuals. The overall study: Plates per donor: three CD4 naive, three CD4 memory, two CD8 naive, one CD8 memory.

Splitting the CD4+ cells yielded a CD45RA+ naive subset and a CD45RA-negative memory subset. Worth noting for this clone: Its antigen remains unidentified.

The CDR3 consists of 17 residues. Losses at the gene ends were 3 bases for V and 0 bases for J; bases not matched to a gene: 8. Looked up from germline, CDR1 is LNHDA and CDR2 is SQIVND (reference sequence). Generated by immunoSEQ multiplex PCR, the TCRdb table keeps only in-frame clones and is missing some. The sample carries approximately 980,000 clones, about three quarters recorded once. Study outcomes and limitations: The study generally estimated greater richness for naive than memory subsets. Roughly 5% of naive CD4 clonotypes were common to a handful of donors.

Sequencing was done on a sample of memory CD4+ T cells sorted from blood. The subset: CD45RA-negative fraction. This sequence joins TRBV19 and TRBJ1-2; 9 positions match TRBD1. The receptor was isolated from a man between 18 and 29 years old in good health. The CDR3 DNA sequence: TGTGCCAGTAGTATCGGCGACAGGGGGAGAGCTAACTATGGCTACACCTTC. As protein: CASSIGDRGRANYGYTF.